The 26 T cell receptor beta chains in this list originate from one sample, sequenced in a study of blood T cell repertoires in COVID-19. Profiled with immunoSEQ multiplex PCR; TCRdb holds only in-frame clones, not every one. The table lists about 100,000 clones, more than 75% of them singletons, with 24% in the top ten. Specimen: peripheral blood. The origin of the receptors is a human donor in a cohort sampled during active COVID-19.

The chain has TRBV7-2 and TRBJ2-7, with TRBD2 identical over 7 bases. Germline V gene lookup returns CDR1 SGHTA and CDR2 FQGNSA. The CDR3 is 15 residues long. V was clipped by 0 bases and J by 5 bases; unmatched bases: 7. The CDR3 DNA is TGTGCCAGCAGCTTAGCGCGGGGGTCCGCTGACGAGCAGTACTTC. As protein: CASSLARGSADEQYF.

On this clone itself: A read error may account for a junction end that differs from germline. The gene calls are TRBV19 and TRBJ1-5; D is unclear. CDR3 size: 14 residues. Germline CDR1 reads LNHDA; CDR2 reads SQIVND (reference sequence). CDR3 sequence: CASSIDPAYQAQHF. CDR3 DNA: TGTGCCAGTAGTATAGATCCAGCCTATCAGGCCCAGCATTTT.

J is TRBJ2-7 and V is TRBV9; D unresolved. This CDR3 contains 14 residues. Trimming took off 0 bases at V and 4 bases at J, with 11 bases between the two ends. The germline gives CDR1 SGDLS, CDR2 YYNGEE. CDR3 nucleotides: TGTGCCAGCAGCGTAGGCGGTCTCGGGTACGAGCAGTACTTC. This encodes CASSVGGLGYEQYF.

J is TRBJ2-4 and V is TRBV14, with D tentatively TRBD2 (5 bases). This CDR3 spans 15 amino acids. The V and J ends lost 5 bases and 0 bases respectively, with 11 bases between them. Germline CDR1 and CDR2: SGHDN and FVKESK. This chain's CDR3 is CASSSAGLAKNIQYF. CDR3 coding DNA: TGTGCCAGCAGCTCAGCTGGACTAGCCAAAAACATTCAGTACTTC.

This clone was counted a few times. The rearrangement uses TRBV7-6 and TRBJ2-1; unclear D gene. Trimming left V 1 base short and J 6 bases short, with 7 bases between. This CDR3 spans 13 amino acids. Germline CDR1 is SGHVS and CDR2 is FNYEAQ. This CDR3 reads CASSLGLANEQFF. The CDR3 DNA follows: TGTGCCAGCAGCTTAGGACTCGCCAATGAGCAGTTCTTC.

The chain has TRBV9 and TRBJ2-2; 8 bases agree with TRBD2. The J segment lost 2 bases and the V segment lost 4 bases, leaving 4 bases of the junction unmatched. Germline lookup yields CDR1 SGDLS and CDR2 YYNGEE. CDR3 size: 15 residues. The CDR3 loop is CASSKGLANTGELFF. Written as DNA, the CDR3 is TGTGCCAGCAGCAAAGGACTAGCTAACACCGGGGAGCTGTTTTTT.

V is TRBV4-1 and J is TRBJ2-7, with 7 bases identical to TRBD2. With V trimmed by 4 bases and J by 3 bases, 18 bases remained unmatched. The CDR3 consists of 18 residues. Germline CDR1 is MGHRA and CDR2 is YSYEKL. DNA of the CDR3: TGCGCCAGCAGCCGACAAGATCTCCATGGCGGGAGTATCTACGAGCAGTACTTC. Its translation: CASSRQDLHGGSIYEQYF.

V gene TRBV11-2 combines with J gene TRBJ2-5; possible D gene TRBD2, 5 bases. Germline loops: CDR1 SGHAT, CDR2 FQNNGV. This CDR3 is built from 13 residues. The V and J ends lost 5 bases and 5 bases respectively, with 12 bases between them. CDR3 DNA: TGTGCCAGCAGCCCACGTCAGCGGGAGACCCAGTACTTC. As protein: CASSPRQRETQYF.

V and J are TRBV5-4 and TRBJ2-5; 8 nucleotides match TRBD1. V lost 5 bases, J lost 4 bases, and 7 bases stayed unmatched. This CDR3 region has 14 residues. CDR1 is SGHNT, CDR2 YYREEE, per germline (reference sequence). The CDR3 nucleotides are TGTGCCAGCAGGGAAAATACAGGGGGAGAGACCCAGTACTTC. Translating it yields CASRENTGGETQYF.

The gene calls are TRBV5-4 and TRBJ2-7; 12 positions agree with TRBD2. Germline V gene data show CDR1 as SGHNT and CDR2 as YYREEE (reference sequence). V shed 0 bases and J 0 bases; nucleotides not matched to a gene: 1. The CDR3 contains 16 residues. The CDR3 nucleotides are TGTGCCAGCAGCTTGGGACTAGCGGGAGCCTCCTACGAGCAGTACTTC. This gives the protein CASSLGLAGASYEQYF.

The chain joins TRBV6-2 or TRBV6-3 to TRBJ2-3; 10 bases align to TRBD2. This CDR3 is built from 14 residues. J gave up 5 bases and V 5 bases, and 4 bases lay outside the gene matches. The germline gives CDR1 MNHEY, CDR2 SVGEGT. The CDR3 loop is CASSAASGRDTQYF. CDR3 coding DNA: TGTGCCAGCAGTGCGGCTAGCGGGAGAGATACGCAGTATTTT.

This chain uses TRBV5-1 with TRBJ2-2; TRBD2 agrees at 8 bases. V trimming: 0 bases; J trimming: 6 bases; junction bases outside the gene matches: 4. The CDR3 extends over 15 amino acids. Germline V gives CDR1 SGHRS, CDR2 YFSETQ. The CDR3, as DNA: TGCGCCAGCAGCTTGGCCAGCGGGAGTCCCGGGGAGCTGTTTTTT. Its protein is CASSLASGSPGELFF.

The genes are TRBV21-1 and TRBJ2-3; no DNA check was done on the table's D call, TRBD2. TRBV21-1 is tagged as a pseudogene. There are 20 residues in the CDR3. CDR3 nucleotides: TGTGCCAGCAGCAAAAAGGATTTCTGGGGGGAGGAACCTCCGACAGATACGCAGTATTTT. The encoded protein is CASSKKDFWGEEPPTDTQYF.

The V and J genes are TRBV9 and TRBJ1-5, with D perhaps TRBD1 (5 bases). Trimming took off 0 bases at V and 1 base at J, with 14 bases between the two ends. Looked up from germline, CDR1 is SGDLS and CDR2 is YYNGEE. The CDR3 loop spans 17 amino acids. The chain's CDR3 is CASSVGPGRDSNQPQHF. CDR3 nucleotides: TGTGCCAGCAGCGTAGGTCCAGGGAGGGACAGCAATCAGCCCCAGCATTTT.

V usage is TRBV6-4 and J usage is TRBJ1-5, with 10 bases that match TRBD1. J was trimmed by 3 bases and V by 5 bases; bases with no gene match: 4. The CDR3 totals 15 residues. CDR1 is MRHNA and CDR2 is SNTAGT in the germline V gene. CDR3 sequence (DNA): TGTGCCAGCAGTCCCGGGACAGGGGCCAATCAGCCCCAGCATTTT. Protein product: CASSPGTGANQPQHF.

CDR3 sequence: CASRDRGREQFF. CDR3 nucleotide sequence: TGTGCCAGCCGGGACAGGGGTAGGGAGCAGTTCTTC. The chain carries TRBV2 and TRBJ2-1; 10 bases line up with TRBD1. J lost 10 bases, V lost 8 bases, and 5 bases had no gene match. The CDR3 is 12 amino acids. In germline, CDR1 is SNHLY, CDR2 FYNNEI. Using reference TRBV2 and TRBJ2-1 for the parts outside the CDR3, the full variable domain is EPEVTQTPSHQVTQMGQEVILRCVPISNHLYFYWYRQILGQKVEFLVSFYNNEISEKSEIFDDQFSVERPDGSNFTLKIRSTKLEDSAMYFCASRDRGREQFFGPGTRLTVL.

This clone was seen a few times. The J gene is TRBJ2-2, the V gene TRBV11-3; D is possibly TRBD1 (6 bases). V shed 5 bases and J shed 7 bases, with 8 bases lying between them. Germline-derived CDR1 and CDR2 are SGHNT and YENEEA. The CDR3 runs to 12 residues. The CDR3 DNA sequence: TGTGCCAGCAGCGAAGGGGGCGGGGAGCTGTTTTTT. Amino acid sequence: CASSEGGGELFF.

This chain uses TRBV29-1 with TRBJ2-1; D is ambiguous. The CDR3 loop spans 14 amino acids. The germline V and J ends were trimmed by 4 bases and 1 base, with 11 bases remaining between them. From germline, CDR1 is SQVTM and CDR2 ANQGSEA. This CDR3 is CSVVGYPSYNEQFF. CDR3 DNA: TGCAGCGTTGTGGGCTACCCTTCCTACAATGAGCAGTTCTTC.

The chain carries TRBV3-1 (or the pseudogene TRBV3-2) and TRBJ2-7; 8 nucleotides match TRBD2. The CDR3 has 14 residues. Germline lookup yields CDR1 LGHDT and CDR2 YNNKEL (reference sequence). J gave up 5 bases and V 1 base, and 4 bases lay outside the gene matches. The CDR3 DNA reads TGTGCCAGCAGCCAAGTTTCAGCGGGAGACGAGCAGTACTTC. This encodes CASSQVSAGDEQYF.

The chain combines TRBV10-3 with TRBJ1-6, with a tentative D call TRBD1 (5 bases). The CDR3 extends over 14 amino acids. V shed 6 bases and J shed 8 bases, with 14 bases lying between them. Germline-derived CDR1 and CDR2 are ENHRY and SYGVKD. For the CDR3, the DNA is TGTGCCATCAGCGAACAGGACCGACATTCACCCCTCCACTTT. It specifies CAISEQDRHSPLHF.

V usage is TRBV9 and J usage is TRBJ1-2, with a possible D match to TRBD1 (6 bases). Looked up from germline, CDR1 is SGDLS and CDR2 is YYNGEE. The ends were cut back, 0 bases at V and 2 bases at J, with 11 bases in the middle. CDR3 length: 15 amino acids. The CDR3, as DNA: TGTGCCAGCAGCGTAGGACGGACAGACAACTATGGCTACACCTTC. Protein: CASSVGRTDNYGYTF.

This clone was detected only once. V is TRBV27 and J is TRBJ2-1; D might be TRBD1 (5 bases). Looked up from germline, CDR1 is MNHEY and CDR2 is SMNVEV (reference sequence). This CDR3 is built from 17 residues. V dropped 6 bases and J dropped 0 bases, with 18 bases sitting between them. The chain's CDR3 is CASSLGWGRSSYNEQFF. Written as DNA, the CDR3 is TGTGCCAGCAGCCTGGGGTGGGGCAGGTCCTCCTACAATGAGCAGTTCTTC.

This clone was observed a single time. This chain connects TRBV5-5 to TRBJ2-2; D perhaps matches TRBD1 (6 bases). The CDR3 spans 13 residues. CDR1 is SGHKS and CDR2 is YYEKEE in the germline V gene (reference sequence). V lost 4 bases, J lost 9 bases, and 13 bases lay in between. The CDR3 reads CASSVQGRRELFF. The CDR3 DNA follows: TGTGCCAGCAGCGTACAGGGAAGGAGGGAGCTGTTTTTT.

As to this clone: In the same sample, other DNA sequences code for this CDR3. This chain connects TRBV11-3 to TRBJ2-5; TRBD1 agrees at 7 bases. Trimming cost V 2 bases and J 3 bases; bases outside gene matches: 3. CDR1 is SGHNT and CDR2 is YENEEA in the germline V gene. The CDR3 has 14 amino acids. In DNA, the CDR3 is TGTGCCAGCAGCTTACGACAGGGAGAAGAGACCCAGTACTTC. Its translation: CASSLRQGEETQYF.

This clone occurred a few times. The chain uses TRBV2 and TRBJ2-5, with D unresolved. The germline V and J ends were trimmed by 3 bases and 0 bases, with 5 bases remaining between them. The germline V gene has CDR1 SNHLY and CDR2 FYNNEI. The CDR3 runs 13 residues. CDR3 nucleotides: TGTGCCAGCAGTGACCAGGACCAAGAGACCCAGTACTTC. Its translation is CASSDQDQETQYF.

This sequence joins TRBV18 and TRBJ1-5; 10 bases match TRBD1. The CDR3 sequence is 15 residues long. Unmatched junction bases numbered 3, after V lost 3 bases and J lost 4 bases. CDR1 is KGHSH, CDR2 LQKENI, per germline. The CDR3 DNA sequence: TGTGCCAGCTCACCCGGGACAGGGGAAAATCAGCCCCAGCATTTT. This translates into CASSPGTGENQPQHF.